This passage covers 9 T cell receptor beta chains from one sample sequenced in a study of blood T cells in healthy people across ages. The use of a sample-barcoded 5' primer and a J-beta primer mix characterized a second PCR of roughly 7 to 12 cycles. TCRdb re-derived calls from the 5' RACE reads in MiXCR, one entry per CDR3 protein. The repertoire holds 700,000 to 900,000 distinct CDR3 sequences, with about 55% as singletons. The sequenced sample consisted of blood. The receptors here all came from an elderly man in good health.

This rearrangement joins TRBV3-1 to TRBJ2-7; TRBD2 might be the D (5 bases). The CDR3 has 14 residues. Between the trimmed V and J ends, which lost 5 bases and 2 bases, there was a span of 13 bases. Per the germline V gene, CDR1 is LGHDT and CDR2 is YNNKEL (reference sequence). DNA for the CDR3: TGTGCCAGCAGCGGGCGGGTAGGACCCTACGAGCAGTACTTC. It specifies CASSGRVGPYEQYF.

The table lists this clonotype with a count of one. The chain is built from TRBV9 and TRBJ1-1; a weak D match, TRBD1 (6 bases). CDR1 is SGDLS and CDR2 is YYNGEE in the germline V gene. The V end lost 0 bases, the J end lost 4 bases, and 10 bases lay between the germline ends. This CDR3 region has 14 residues. The CDR3 DNA reads TGTGCCAGCAGCGTAGGGGGGCTGGGCACTGAAGCTTTCTTT. Protein product: CASSVGGLGTEAFF.

This clonotype has just one count. V usage is TRBV24-1 and J usage is TRBJ2-1; 7 bases are shared with TRBD2. TRBJ2-7 explains the end of the DNA better; the J call may be wrong. Germline V gene data show CDR1 as KGHDR and CDR2 as SFDVKD. The CDR3 contains 16 residues. The CDR3 sequence: CATSDLGGSSYNEQYF. CDR3 nucleotide sequence: TGTGCCACCAGTGATTTAGGCGGGAGCTCCTACAATGAGCAGTACTTC.

This clonotype was observed a few times. V and J are TRBV12-5 and TRBJ1-4; D gene uncertain. The V end lost 5 bases, the J end lost 3 bases, and 13 bases lay between the germline ends. This CDR3 has 15 residues. Germline lookup yields CDR1 LGHNT and CDR2 FRNRAP. This CDR3 is CASGQGSSANEKLFF. CDR3 sequence (DNA): TGTGCTAGTGGTCAAGGGTCCTCGGCTAATGAAAAACTGTTTTTT.

This sequence joins TRBV7-2 and TRBJ1-1; weak D call: TRBD1 (6 bases). Trimming took 4 bases from V and 5 from J, leaving 17 bases between them. The CDR3 contains 15 residues. Germline V gives CDR1 SGHTA, CDR2 FQGNSA. CDR3 sequence (DNA): TGTGCCAGCAGCTCACTCACAGGGTCGGGAACTGAAGCTTTCTTT. Amino acid sequence: CASSSLTGSGTEAFF.

The chain carries TRBV25-1 and TRBJ1-2, with a tentative D call TRBD1 (5 bases). Germline CDR1 and CDR2: MGHDK and SYGVNS. CDR3 length equals 12 residues. V was shortened by 6 bases and J by 6 bases, with 11 bases between the two germline ends. The CDR3 DNA follows: TGTGCCAGCAGGCAGGGAGGGAATGGCTACACCTTC. Translation gives CASRQGGNGYTF.

This clonotype was counted at least ten times. The chain recombines TRBV29-1 with TRBJ2-7, with 9 bases lining up with TRBD1. The CDR3 totals 15 residues. The germline V gene has CDR1 SQVTM and CDR2 ANQGSEA. Unmatched junction bases numbered 13, after V lost 6 bases and J lost 4 bases. CDR3: CSVGGPGQGEYEQYF. Here the CDR3 DNA reads TGCAGCGTGGGGGGGCCGGGACAGGGAGAGTACGAGCAGTACTTC.

The chain carries TRBV6-6 and TRBJ2-5; 7 positions agree with TRBD2. The CDR3 extends over 12 amino acids. V was pared by 5 bases and J by 9 bases, with 6 bases of the junction left unmatched. CDR1 MNHNY and CDR2 SVGAGI come from the germline V gene (reference sequence). CDR3 bases: TGTGCCAGCAGTCCCGGGGGGTATTCCCAGTACTTC. The encoded protein is CASSPGGYSQYF.

This clonotype came up a few times. The chain combines TRBV20-1 with TRBJ1-5; TRBD1 agrees at 10 bases. This CDR3 comprises 16 residues. With 6 bases clipped from V and 6 bases from J, the junction kept 14 bases outside the gene matches. Per the germline V gene, CDR1 is DFQATT and CDR2 is SNEGSKA (reference sequence). The CDR3 coding sequence is TGCAGTGCGGAAATGAGACAGGGGGCTACCATTCAGCCCCAGCATTTT. Its protein product is CSAEMRQGATIQPQHF.